The rows below give T cell receptor beta chains drawn from one sample of a study of regulatory T cells in long-lasting Graves disease. TCRdb itself ran the multiplex PCR reads through MiXCR, one entry per CDR3 protein. The data hold more than 300,000 distinct CDR3 sequences, with around 16% observed a single time. Source: peripheral blood mononuclear cells (PBMCs), taken at new diagnosis, from a patient treated with antithyroid drugs. Receptor source: a female donor with Graves disease. The CDR3 runs from the conserved cysteine through the conserved F or W. The order of the fields is clone size, V gene, D gene, J gene, CDR3 DNA, CDR3 protein. The D gene is left open where the match is weak. A clone size is listed for some rows: how often the clone was seen (once, few, many), or a class if it is expanded.

many	TRBV29-1	TRBD2	TRBJ2-7	TGCAGCGTTGATATAGCGGGAGTGAGCGAGCAGTACTTC	CSVDIAGVSEQYF
many	TRBV27	NA	TRBJ1-2	TGTGCCAGCCGTTCACTTTATGGCTACACCTTC	CASRSLYGYTF
many	TRBV28	NA	TRBJ1-1	TGTGCCAGCAGCCCGACAGAATTGAACACTGAAGCTTTCTTT	CASSPTELNTEAFF
NA	TRBV18	NA	TRBJ2-5	TGTGCCAGCTCAAAGGGGATTTTGGAGACCCAGTACTTC	CASSKGILETQYF
NA	TRBV28	TRBD1	TRBJ1-4	TGTGCCAGCAGTCCGGGACAGCAGATTGAAAAACTGTTTTTT	CASSPGQQIEKLFF
few	TRBV6-1	NA	TRBJ1-3	TGTGCCAGCAGTGAAATGTTCTTCTCTGGAAACACCATATATTTT	CASSEMFFSGNTIYF
many	TRBV7-8	TRBD1	TRBJ1-1	TGTGCCAGCAGCTTAGCTCCGGGACAGCAAGCTTTCTTT	CASSLAPGQQAFF
many	TRBV6-2/TRBV6-3	NA	TRBJ2-7	TGTGCCAGCAGCCCCTGGGACGTCTCCTACGAGCAGTACTTC	CASSPWDVSYEQYF
many	TRBV11-2	NA	TRBJ2-3	TGTGCCAGCAGCTTTGGTAGAAGGGGCACAGATACGCAGTATTTT	CASSFGRRGTDTQYF
many	TRBV7-2	TRBD1	TRBJ2-7	TGTGCCAGCAGCTATCCGGGACAGGGATATTACGAGCAGTACTTC	CASSYPGQGYYEQYF
NA	TRBV29-1	TRBD2	TRBJ2-5	TGCAGCGTTGAAGATCTGGGGCTAGCGGGTTCAGAAGAGACCCAGTACTTC	CSVEDLGLAGSEETQYF
many	TRBV28	TRBD1	TRBJ1-2	TGTGCCAGCAGTTATCTTGGACAGGAAGGTCGTGGCTACACCTTC	CASSYLGQEGRGYTF
NA	TRBV5-1	TRBD1	TRBJ1-5	TGCGCCAGCAGCGTCACCGGGACAGAAGTGAATGATCAGCCCCAGCATTTT	CASSVTGTEVNDQPQHF
many	TRBV6-1	TRBD1	TRBJ1-6	TGTGCCAGCACCGAATTGGGACAGGACTCCTATAATTCACCCCTCCACTTT	CASTELGQDSYNSPLHF
few	TRBV12-3/TRBV12-4	NA	TRBJ2-2	TGTGCCAGCAGCTTAATTGTCGGGGAGCTGTTTTTT	CASSLIVGELFF
many	TRBV30	TRBD1	TRBJ1-5	TGTGCCTGGAGCCCAGGGGGCCTTCAGCCCCAGCATTTT	CAWSPGGLQPQHF
NA	TRBV30	NA	TRBJ2-1	TGTGCCTGGATAGTGGGGAGAACTACGAATGAGCAGTTCTTC	CAWIVGRTTNEQFF
many	TRBV29-1	NA	TRBJ2-3	TGCAGCGTCCACAGGGTCCAAGGGGATACGCAGTATTTT	CSVHRVQGDTQYF
few	TRBV4-1	TRBD1	TRBJ1-2	TGCGCCAGCAGCCGCCTCGGACAGGGGGATTACGGCTACACCTTC	CASSRLGQGDYGYTF
few	TRBV9	TRBD1	TRBJ2-7	TGTGCCAGCAGCGTGGGGACAGGGGCCTACGAGCAGTACTTC	CASSVGTGAYEQYF
many	TRBV2	NA	TRBJ1-2	TGTGCCAGCAATCGCGACGGGGGGTCTCTCTATGGCTACACCTTC	CASNRDGGSLYGYTF
NA	TRBV10-2	NA	TRBJ2-4	TGCGCCAGCACCGACAAGACCAAAAACATTCAGTACTTC	CASTDKTKNIQYF
few	TRBV6-1	NA	TRBJ1-2	TGTGCCAGCAGCCCTGCCCGAAACTATGCCTACACCTTC	CASSPARNYAYTF
many	TRBV12-3/TRBV12-4	TRBD1	TRBJ1-1	TGTGCCAGCAGACCGGGACAGGGGGCGCACACTGAAGCTTTCTTT	CASRPGQGAHTEAFF
many	TRBV7-9	NA	TRBJ2-7	TGTGCCAGCAGCTCACACCGGGACGGTTTCTACGAGCAGTACTTC	CASSSHRDGFYEQYF
few	TRBV4-1	TRBD2	TRBJ2-1	TGCGCCAGCAGCCAAGATTCGTCGGCTAGCGGGCTTGGTTTAAATGAGCAGTTCTTC	CASSQDSSASGLGLNEQFF
many	TRBV6-5	NA	TRBJ1-3	TGTGCCAGCAGTTTGAGCCCCCCTGCCCCGGTTTCCGGAAACACCATATATTTT	CASSLSPPAPVSGNTIYF
many	TRBV7-2	NA	TRBJ2-1	TGTGCCAGCAGCTTAGCCCTTGGGGAGCAGTTCTTC	CASSLALGEQFF
few	TRBV15	NA	TRBJ1-5	TGTGCCACCAGCAGAGAGGGGACCGGGCAGCCCCAGCATTTT	CATSREGTGQPQHF
many	TRBV12-3/TRBV12-4	TRBD1	TRBJ1-1	TGTGCCAGCAGTTTATATACAGGGGCGAACACTGAAGCTTTCTTT	CASSLYTGANTEAFF
few	TRBV6-1	NA	TRBJ2-5	TGTGCCAGCAGTACCCCATCAGAGACCCAGTACTTC	CASSTPSETQYF
NA	TRBV7-9	NA	TRBJ2-7	TGTGCCAGCAGCTTCAACAGGTTCTACGAGCAGTACTTC	CASSFNRFYEQYF
many	TRBV28	NA	TRBJ1-2	TGTGCCAGCAGTTTAAAGGAGCTCACCTATGGCTACACCTTC	CASSLKELTYGYTF
few	TRBV7-2	NA	TRBJ1-1	TGTGCCAGCAGCTCCGACAGGTCCACTGAAGCTTTCTTT	CASSSDRSTEAFF
NA	TRBV4-3	TRBD2	TRBJ2-2	TGCGCCAGCAGCCAGCCGGGACTAGCGGGAGACACCGGGGAGCTGTTTTTT	CASSQPGLAGDTGELFF
many	TRBV12-3/TRBV12-4	NA	TRBJ2-5	TGTGCCAGCAAAGGGTTCCAAGAGACCCAGTACTTC	CASKGFQETQYF
few	TRBV4-3	TRBD2	TRBJ2-3	TGCGCCAGCAGCCAAGATATAGCGGGAGGAGCGGATACGCAGTATTTT	CASSQDIAGGADTQYF